The subject of this entry is one T cell receptor beta chain. The antigen is not known. This sample was included in a study of T cells in Graves' hyperthyroidism and ophthalmopathy. RNA transcripts gave rise to amplified TCR beta CDR3 regions. HTBI primers drove first-round RT-PCR of the TCR CDR3. One entry per CDR3 protein results from TCRdb running MiXCR on the multiplex PCR reads. This sample carries about half a million distinct CDR3 sequences, around 22% of them seen once, and the ten largest clones take approximately 10%. The CDR3 is 14 amino acids. Trimming removed 3 bases from V and 5 bases from J; junction bases left unmatched: 4. Findings of the study overall: A model of 13 V-J features distinguished ophthalmopathy from stable hyperthyroidism.

Exclusion of a patient resulted from uncontrolled infection, other autoimmune disease, pregnancy or lactation. The clonotype originates from a woman in her 30s with Graves' ophthalmopathy. The source material was blood. The V gene is TRBV12-3 or TRBV12-4, the J gene TRBJ2-5, with 9 bases matching TRBD2. This CDR3 reads CASSFSGGRETQYF. CDR3 bases: TGTGCCAGCAGTTTCAGCGGGGGGAGGGAGACCCAGTACTTC.